This TCR beta chain derives from a study of T cell repertoires in cytomegalovirus infection. The sample holds many counts of this clonotype. TCRdb called the reads again in MiXCR, with one record for every CDR3 protein. The sample records about 140,000 distinct CDR3 sequences, 5.5% to 7% being singletons. This CDR3 has 14 amino acids. Germline CDR1 and CDR2: SGHTA and FQGNSA. V lost 4 bases and J lost 8; bases outside the gene matches: 4. The receptor comes from a human donor in good health (CMV status not recorded). Some clones in this sample may be carry-over from other donors' samples. Sequencing used PBMCs. The V and J genes are TRBV7-2 and TRBJ1-6; 8 bases are shared with TRBD1. CDR3 protein: CASSWDRRYSPLHF. The CDR3 DNA sequence: TGTGCCAGCAGCTGGGACAGGCGATATTCACCCCTCCACTTT.